This TCR beta chain stems from a study of control samples from healthy donors and cancer patients. Sequencing used immunoSEQ multiplex PCR; TCRdb keeps in-frame clones, though not all of them. The sample includes just under 150,000 clones, more than 85% of them seen just once. The V and J ends lost 6 bases and 4 bases, in that order; junction bases with no gene match: 7. CDR1 and CDR2 (germline): MNHEY, SVGAGI. This CDR3 contains 14 residues. This sequence was found in a man aged 25-45 years in good health. Material: blood. The chain couples TRBV6-5 to TRBJ2-7; 9 bases align to TRBD1. CDR3 loop: CASRGTGYGYEQYF. The CDR3 nucleotides are TGTGCCAGCAGGGGGACAGGGTATGGGTACGAGCAGTACTTC.